Here is one TCR beta chain with its context. This specimen comes from a study of blood T cell repertoires in COVID-19. V lost 5 bases and J lost 5, with 19 bases in between. The CDR3 spans 16 residues. CDR1 is LNHDA, CDR2 SQIVND, per germline (reference sequence). The protocol was immunoSEQ multiplex PCR, while the TCRdb copy is restricted to in-frame clones and leaves out a portion. The sample includes 230,000 or so clones, 85% to 90% of them seen just once. V gene TRBV19 combines with J gene TRBJ2-1; a weak D match, TRBD1 (6 bases). Sequenced input: PBMCs or T cells enriched from blood (not recorded which). The TCR comes from a woman in her 50s with acute COVID-19. Here the CDR3 reads CASSRTGSPMDNEQFF. CDR3 bases: TGTGCCAGTAGTCGAACAGGGTCTCCGATGGACAATGAGCAGTTCTTC.